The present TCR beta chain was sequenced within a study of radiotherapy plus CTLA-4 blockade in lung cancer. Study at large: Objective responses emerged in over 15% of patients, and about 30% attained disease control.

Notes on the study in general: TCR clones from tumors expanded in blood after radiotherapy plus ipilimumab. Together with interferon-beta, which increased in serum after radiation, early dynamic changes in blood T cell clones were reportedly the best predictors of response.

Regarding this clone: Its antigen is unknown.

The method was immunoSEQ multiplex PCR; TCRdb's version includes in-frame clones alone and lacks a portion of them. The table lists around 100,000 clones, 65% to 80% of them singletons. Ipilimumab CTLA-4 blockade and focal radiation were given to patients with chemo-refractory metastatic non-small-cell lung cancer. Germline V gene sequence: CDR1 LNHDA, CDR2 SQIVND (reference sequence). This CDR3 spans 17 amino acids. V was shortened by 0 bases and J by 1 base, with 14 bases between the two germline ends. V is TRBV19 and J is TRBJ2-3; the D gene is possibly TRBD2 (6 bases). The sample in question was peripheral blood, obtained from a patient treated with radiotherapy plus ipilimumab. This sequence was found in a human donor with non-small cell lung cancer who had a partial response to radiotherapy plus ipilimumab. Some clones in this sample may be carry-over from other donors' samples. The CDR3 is CASSIDETGARTDTQYF. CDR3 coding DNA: TGTGCCAGTAGTATAGATGAGACGGGAGCACGCACAGATACGCAGTATTTT.